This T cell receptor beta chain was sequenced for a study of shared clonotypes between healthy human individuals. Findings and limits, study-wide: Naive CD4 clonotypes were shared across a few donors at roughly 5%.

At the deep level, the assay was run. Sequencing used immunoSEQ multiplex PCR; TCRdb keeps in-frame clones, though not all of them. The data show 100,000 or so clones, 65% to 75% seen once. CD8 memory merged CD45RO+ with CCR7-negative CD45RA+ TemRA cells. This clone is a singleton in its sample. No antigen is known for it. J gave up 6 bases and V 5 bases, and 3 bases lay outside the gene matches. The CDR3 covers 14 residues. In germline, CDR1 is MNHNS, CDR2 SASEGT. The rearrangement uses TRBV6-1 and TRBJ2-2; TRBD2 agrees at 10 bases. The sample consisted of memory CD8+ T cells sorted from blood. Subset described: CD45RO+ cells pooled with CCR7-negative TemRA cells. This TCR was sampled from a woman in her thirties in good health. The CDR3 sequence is CASSLGLAAGELFF. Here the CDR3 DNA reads TGTGCCAGCAGTTTAGGACTAGCGGCCGGGGAGCTGTTTTTT.